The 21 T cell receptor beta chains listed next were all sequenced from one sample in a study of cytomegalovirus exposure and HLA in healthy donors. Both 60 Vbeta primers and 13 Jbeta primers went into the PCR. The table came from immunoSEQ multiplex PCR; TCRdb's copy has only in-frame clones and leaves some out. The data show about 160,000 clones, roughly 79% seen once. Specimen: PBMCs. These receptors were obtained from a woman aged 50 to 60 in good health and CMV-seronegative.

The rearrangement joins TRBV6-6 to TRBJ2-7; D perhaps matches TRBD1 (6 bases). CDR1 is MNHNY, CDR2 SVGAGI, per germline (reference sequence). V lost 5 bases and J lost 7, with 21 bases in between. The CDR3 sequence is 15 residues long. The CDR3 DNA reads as TGTGCCAGCAGTCTGGACAGTCCTCGACTGGGGGAGCAGTACTTC. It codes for CASSLDSPRLGEQYF.

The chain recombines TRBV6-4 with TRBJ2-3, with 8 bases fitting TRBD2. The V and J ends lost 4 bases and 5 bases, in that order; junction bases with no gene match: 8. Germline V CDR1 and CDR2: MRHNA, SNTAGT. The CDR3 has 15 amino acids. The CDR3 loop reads CASSVSGAGKDTQYF. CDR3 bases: TGTGCCAGCAGTGTTAGCGGGGCGGGGAAAGATACGCAGTATTTT.

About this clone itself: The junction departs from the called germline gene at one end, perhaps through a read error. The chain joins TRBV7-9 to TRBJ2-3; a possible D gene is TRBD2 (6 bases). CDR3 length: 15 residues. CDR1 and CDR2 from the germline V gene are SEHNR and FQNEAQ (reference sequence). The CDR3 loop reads CASSPPGVRTNTQYF. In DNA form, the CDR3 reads TGTGCCAGCAGCCCCCCGGGGGTTCGCACAAATACGCAGTATTTT. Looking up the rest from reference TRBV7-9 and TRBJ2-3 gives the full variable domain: DTGVSQNPRHKITKRGQNVTFRCDPISEHNRLYWYRQTLGQGPEFLTYFQNEAQLEKSRLLSDRFSAERPKGSFSTLEIQRTEQGDSAMYLCASSPPGVRTNTQYFGPGTRLTVL.

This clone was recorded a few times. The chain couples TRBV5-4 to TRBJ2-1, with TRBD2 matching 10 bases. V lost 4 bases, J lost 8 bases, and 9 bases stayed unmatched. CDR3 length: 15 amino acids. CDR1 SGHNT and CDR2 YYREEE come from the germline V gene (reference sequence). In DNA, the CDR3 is TGTGCCAGCAGCCCCGGTAGCGGGGGGCCTCATGAGCAGTTCTTC. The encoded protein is CASSPGSGGPHEQFF.

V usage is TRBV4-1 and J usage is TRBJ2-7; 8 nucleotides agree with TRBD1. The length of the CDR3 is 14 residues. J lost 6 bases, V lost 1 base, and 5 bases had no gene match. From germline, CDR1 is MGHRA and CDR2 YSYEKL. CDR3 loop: CASSQGDRGAEQYF. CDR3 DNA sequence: TGCGCCAGCAGCCAAGGAGACAGGGGAGCCGAGCAGTACTTC.

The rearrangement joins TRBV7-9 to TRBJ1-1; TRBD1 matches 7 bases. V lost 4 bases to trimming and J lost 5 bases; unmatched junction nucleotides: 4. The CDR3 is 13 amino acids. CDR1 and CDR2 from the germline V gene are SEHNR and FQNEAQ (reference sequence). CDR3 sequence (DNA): TGTGCCAGCAGCTGGTCGGACAGGACTGAAGCTTTCTTT. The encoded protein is CASSWSDRTEAFF.

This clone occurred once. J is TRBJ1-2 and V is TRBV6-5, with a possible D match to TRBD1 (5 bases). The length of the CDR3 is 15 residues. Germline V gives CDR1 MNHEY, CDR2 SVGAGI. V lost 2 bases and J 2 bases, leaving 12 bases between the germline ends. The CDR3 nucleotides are TGTGCCAGCAGTTACAAGGGGAATTCCAACTATGGCTACACCTTC. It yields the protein CASSYKGNSNYGYTF.

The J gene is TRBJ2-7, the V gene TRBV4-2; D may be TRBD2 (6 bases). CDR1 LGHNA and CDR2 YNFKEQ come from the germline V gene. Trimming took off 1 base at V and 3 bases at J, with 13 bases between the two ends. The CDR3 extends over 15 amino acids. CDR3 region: CASSQAPGLSYEQYF. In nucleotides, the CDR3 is TGTGCCAGCAGCCAAGCCCCGGGACTGAGCTACGAGCAGTACTTC.

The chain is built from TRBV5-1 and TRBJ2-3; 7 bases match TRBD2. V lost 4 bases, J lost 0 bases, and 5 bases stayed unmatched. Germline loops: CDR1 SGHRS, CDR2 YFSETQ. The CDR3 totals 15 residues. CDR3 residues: CASSGRDASTDTQYF. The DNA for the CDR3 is TGCGCCAGCAGCGGGAGGGACGCTAGCACAGATACGCAGTATTTT.

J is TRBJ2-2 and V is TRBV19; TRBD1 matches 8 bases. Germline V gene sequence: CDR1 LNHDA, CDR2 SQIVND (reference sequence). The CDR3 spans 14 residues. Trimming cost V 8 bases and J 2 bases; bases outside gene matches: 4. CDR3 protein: CASFDRGNTGELFF. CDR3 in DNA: TGTGCCAGTTTTGACAGGGGAAACACCGGGGAGCTGTTTTTT.

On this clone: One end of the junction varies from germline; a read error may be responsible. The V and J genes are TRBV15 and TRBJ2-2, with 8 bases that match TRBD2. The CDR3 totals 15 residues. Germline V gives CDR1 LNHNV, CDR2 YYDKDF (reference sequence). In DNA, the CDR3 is TGTGCCACCAGCGGAGACGGGACTAGCACCGGGGAGCTGTTTTTT. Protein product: CATSGDGTSTGELFF.

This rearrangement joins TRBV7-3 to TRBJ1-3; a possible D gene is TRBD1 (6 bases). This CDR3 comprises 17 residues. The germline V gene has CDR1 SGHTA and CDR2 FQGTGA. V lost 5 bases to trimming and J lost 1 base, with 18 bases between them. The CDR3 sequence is CASSQGGGVGSGNTIYF. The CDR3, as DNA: TGTGCCAGCAGCCAAGGAGGGGGGGTTGGGTCTGGAAACACCATATATTTT.

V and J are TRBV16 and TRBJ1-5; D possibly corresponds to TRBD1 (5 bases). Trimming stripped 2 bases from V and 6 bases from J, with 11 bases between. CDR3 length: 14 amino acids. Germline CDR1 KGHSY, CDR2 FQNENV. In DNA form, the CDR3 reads TGTGCCAGCAGCCAAGGAAGGGGAGGTCAGCCCCAGCATTTT. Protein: CASSQGRGGQPQHF.

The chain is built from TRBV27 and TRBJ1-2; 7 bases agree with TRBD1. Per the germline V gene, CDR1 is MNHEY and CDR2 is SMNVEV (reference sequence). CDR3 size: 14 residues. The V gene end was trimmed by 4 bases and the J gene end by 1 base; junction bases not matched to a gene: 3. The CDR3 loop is CASSSRDSNYGYTF. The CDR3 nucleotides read TGTGCCAGCAGTTCTCGGGACAGTAACTATGGCTACACCTTC.

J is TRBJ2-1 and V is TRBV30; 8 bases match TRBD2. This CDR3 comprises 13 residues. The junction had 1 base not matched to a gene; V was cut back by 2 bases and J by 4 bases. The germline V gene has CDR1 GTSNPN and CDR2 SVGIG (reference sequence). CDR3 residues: CAWSLAGYNEQFF. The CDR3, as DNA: TGTGCCTGGAGTTTAGCGGGGTACAATGAGCAGTTCTTC.

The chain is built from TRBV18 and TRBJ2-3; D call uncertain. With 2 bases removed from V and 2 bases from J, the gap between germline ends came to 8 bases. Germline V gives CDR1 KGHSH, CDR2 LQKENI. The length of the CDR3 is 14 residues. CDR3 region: CASSPGQITDTQYF. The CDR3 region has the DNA TGTGCCAGCTCACCAGGGCAGATCACAGATACGCAGTATTTT.

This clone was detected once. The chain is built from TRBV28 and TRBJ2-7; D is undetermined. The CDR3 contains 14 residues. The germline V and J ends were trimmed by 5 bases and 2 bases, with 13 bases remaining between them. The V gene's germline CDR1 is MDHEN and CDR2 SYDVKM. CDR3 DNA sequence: TGTGCCAGCAGTGGGCCTTCCAAAGCCTACGAGCAGTACTTC. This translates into CASSGPSKAYEQYF.

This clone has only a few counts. The CDR3 DNA sequence: TGTGCCAGCAGCTTGTGGACAGCCCGAGGCACTGAAGCTTTCTTT. As protein: CASSLWTARGTEAFF. This chain joins TRBV7-2 and TRBJ1-1, with D perhaps matching TRBD1 (6 bases). The V gene lost 3 bases and the J gene lost 4 bases, with 15 bases spanning the gap. The germline V gene encodes CDR1 SGHTA and CDR2 FQGNSA. This CDR3 region has 15 residues.

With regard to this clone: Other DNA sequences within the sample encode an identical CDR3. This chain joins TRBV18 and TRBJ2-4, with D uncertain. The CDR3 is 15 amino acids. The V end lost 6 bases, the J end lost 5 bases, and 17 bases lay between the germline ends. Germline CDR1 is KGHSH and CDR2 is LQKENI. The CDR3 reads CASSPPAGRENIQYF. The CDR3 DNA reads TGTGCCAGCTCCCCTCCCGCCGGTCGAGAAAACATTCAGTACTTC.

The CDR3 reads CASSQGREFYEQYF. The CDR3 coding sequence is TGTGCCAGCAGCCAAGGACGGGAGTTCTACGAGCAGTACTTC. The J gene is TRBJ2-7, the V gene TRBV4-2; D is perhaps TRBD2 (6 bases). This CDR3 spans 14 amino acids. Germline V CDR1 and CDR2: LGHNA, YNFKEQ. V was pared by 1 base and J by 3 bases, with 10 bases between.

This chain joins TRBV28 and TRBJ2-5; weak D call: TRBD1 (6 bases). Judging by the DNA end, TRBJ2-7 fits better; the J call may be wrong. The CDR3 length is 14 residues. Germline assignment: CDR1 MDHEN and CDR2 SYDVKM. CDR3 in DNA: TGTGCCAGCAGCCTCTCAGGGGAAATGCACGAGCAGTACTTC. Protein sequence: CASSLSGEMHEQYF.